This T cell receptor (beta chain) was observed in a study of blood T cell repertoires in acute mononucleosis (TCRdb year 2020). Regarding the study in general: To capture the primary response, acute-phase samples were obtained within 2 weeks of when symptoms began. A mean blood EBV load of roughly 3.8 log10 genome copies per million B cells was observed during acute infection, and a mean blood EBV load of 2.5 to 3 was observed at convalescence. In the acute phase, YVL-BR-specific cells accounted for a mean of approximately 2.3% of blood CD8 T cells, and GLC-BM-specific cells for a mean of approximately 0.99%. What the study reported, not specific to this receptor: Only a few donors were included in the cohort, so group averages were based on very few individuals. For BRLF1 (YVL-BR), TCRalpha CDR3 motifs played a dominant role and TCRbeta a minimal role in TCR repertoire selection. Although only about 9% of unique acute clonotypes carried over into convalescence, these persisting clonotypes made up most of the response, and the remainder were seemingly replaced by new, diverse de novo clonotypes. Low acute-to-convalescent clonotype overlap might partly reflect sampling error, because only a fraction of each donor's blood was analyzed.

Total RNA from at least 9,000 sorted tetramer+ CD8 T cells was reverse transcribed into cDNA for TCR profiling. CDR3 regions were amplified by PCR with primers annealing to V and J regions, adding unique molecular identifiers to track templates. TCRalpha and TCRbeta chains were profiled using the immunoSEQ platform, including its sequencing and error-correction standards. From the authors' description of their analysis: Clonal copy numbers were corrected for sequencing and PCR errors, and CDR3s were defined according to IMGT conventions. Only productive rearrangements were analyzed, using immunoSEQ Analyzer versions 2.0 and 3.0, with gene-pairing frequencies processed further in Microsoft Excel. Circos plots were used to display V-J pairings, and MEME together with a custom motifSearch program was used to find CDR3 motifs. The OLGA algorithm was used to calculate the probability of generation of TCR sequences. Clonotypes found at both visits were termed persistent, clonotypes found only in the acute phase were termed nonpersistent, and clonotypes found only at convalescence were termed de novo. Any amino acid clonotype used by more than one donor was defined as a public TCR. Here the immuneACCESS table is served through TCRdb, limited to in-frame sequences with V and J called. Missing clones are a known gap in these copies; in checked studies unresolved V genes cover under half, and the rest lacks a known reason. V and J calls and clone size are those listed in that table; D and trimming were worked out from the DNA. The sample includes 5,500 to 8,500 clones, with less than 30% observed a single time. The ten top clones hold less than 35% of the sample.

Regarding this clone: It has no much larger one-base neighbor in the sample; base qualities were not kept.

Including the terminal cysteine and phenylalanine, the CDR3 comprises 14 residues. Just the 42-base CDR3 DNA is kept, in frame starting at base 1. For CDR1 and CDR2, the germline V gene lists SQVTM and ANQGSEA. Taken with the paper, the label for time point translates to: acute infectious mononucleosis, at clinical presentation within 2 weeks of symptom onset (visit 1). Over the course of primary infection, this study followed CD8 T cell responses against two immunodominant EBV epitopes, BRLF1 109 (YVL-BR) and BMLF1 280 (GLC-BM). Primary EBV infection was taken to be indicated by a positive serum heterophile antibody test and EBV viral capsid antigen-specific IgM. Total CD8 T cells were first enriched from PBMCs by magnetic positive selection (MACS). Live CD3+ CD8+ tetramer+ cells were sorted on a FACSAria III to over 90% purity. Cells were sorted with a PE-conjugated tetramer loaded with the BRLF1 109-117 peptide. After tetramer sorting, TCR repertoires of EBV epitope-specific CD8 T cells were deep-sequenced directly ex vivo at acute infection and at convalescence. The donors were a few individuals between about 18 and 30 years old who had clinical acute infectious mononucleosis and laboratory evidence of primary EBV infection. Heparinized peripheral blood was collected when donors presented clinically with mononucleosis symptoms and again about 6 months afterward. PBMCs were isolated by Ficoll-Paque density gradient centrifugation.

The source of this sequence is a woman aged 18-29 years with infectious mononucleosis caused by EBV. This sample comprised EBV YVL epitope tetramer+ CD8+ T cells sorted from PBMCs, obtained during acute infectious mononucleosis. The cell subset or site label here, explained by the study, means: CD8 T cells binding a tetramer with EBV BRLF1 109-117 peptide (YVL-BR). The chain is encoded by TRBV29-1 joined to TRBJ2-7; perhaps TRBD1 is the D gene, with 5 bases matching. The J call is in doubt because the DNA end fits TRBJ2-4 better. CDR3 protein: CSVEVQEGRDIQYF. The nucleotide sequence reads TGCAGCGTTGAAGTACAGGAAGGAAGGGACATTCAGTACTTC.